This record concerns one T cell receptor beta chain sequence. Antigen specificity is unknown. Germline values: CDR1 SNHLY, CDR2 FYNNEI. The CDR3 is made up of 13 amino acids. J lost 4 bases, V lost 6 bases, and 5 bases had no gene match. This sample was included in a study of CD4 T cells in relation to SARS-CoV-2 and coronaviruses. 10^5 naive or memory CD4+ cells were cultured with CEF peptides for about 10 days. CEF-cultured naive and memory CD4+ T cell DNA got survey-level sequencing. Sequenced by immunoSEQ multiplex PCR; TCRdb stores in-frame clones only, minus some. In the table there are some 45,000 clones, roughly four fifths of which are singletons.

The receptor was isolated from an adult with COVID-19. The chain has TRBV2 and TRBJ2-5; TRBD2 matches 7 bases. The sequenced sample was naive CD4+ T cells from PBMCs, cultured in vitro. Subset denoted: naive CD4+ T cells isolated by negative enrichment. The CDR3 is CASRGEGLETQYF. CDR3 DNA: TGTGCCAGCAGGGGGGAGGGTCTAGAGACCCAGTACTTC.